This TCR beta chain was identified during a study of cytomegalovirus exposure and HLA in healthy donors. Overall study results and limits: One cluster of highly shared sequence variants probably arose as a sequencing artifact. Several top significant clusters appeared, in a later analysis, to be linked to common viral pathogens. In a later analysis, TCR beta V- and J-gene trimming showed a link to a missense DCLRE1C variant.

Notes on this clone: Its antigen is currently unknown.

CDR1 MDHEN and CDR2 SYDVKM come from the germline V gene. The CDR3 has 11 amino acids. V was pared by 3 bases and J by 3 bases, with 3 bases between. Researchers ran the PCR with 60 Vbeta and 13 Jbeta primers. Per the study methods: In a later analysis, some 80 million unique TCR beta chains included roughly 11 million shared by two or more donors. The method was immunoSEQ multiplex PCR; TCRdb's version includes in-frame clones alone and lacks a portion of them. Clonal size and the V and J genes are those of that table, whereas D and trimming came from the DNA. The repertoire consists of 150,000 to 200,000 clones, with under 80% occurring once and the leading ten covering about 1.3%.

This clonotype was obtained from a woman aged 25 to 39 in good health and CMV-seronegative. The rearrangement uses TRBV28 and TRBJ2-7; D remains ambiguous. Sequenced input: PBMCs. Here the CDR3 reads CASSFRYEQYF. DNA for the CDR3: TGTGCCAGCAGTTTTCGCTACGAGCAGTACTTC.